This TCR beta chain derives from a study of glioma-infiltrating T cells after dendritic cell vaccination. As for the study in general: The vaccine used monocyte-derived dendritic cells pulsed overnight with autologous tumor lysate.

From germline, CDR1 is WSHSY and CDR2 SAAADI. With V trimmed by 3 bases and J by 4 bases, 4 bases remained unmatched. CDR3 length equals 14 residues. Time point denoted: after dendritic cell vaccination, including at tumor progression/relapse. Libraries were prepared by immunoSEQ multiplex PCR; TCRdb keeps only in-frame clonotypes and omits some of them. The sample has more than 85,000 clones; nearly 90% are singletons. The source material was blood, sampled after dendritic cell vaccination. The genes are TRBV10-2 and TRBJ1-2, with 8 bases lining up with TRBD1. The sequence derives from a human donor with glioblastoma. The CDR3, as DNA: TGCGCCAGCAGTGAAGGGACAGGACGCTATGGCTACACCTTC. Translating gives CASSEGTGRYGYTF.